The clone carrying this T cell receptor (beta chain) has a count of ten or more. The antigen remains unidentified. TCRdb redid the calling of the reads with MiXCR, one entry per CDR3 protein. The profile shows 450,000 to 550,000 distinct CDR3 sequences, about 42% of them singletons. The CDR3 has 13 amino acids. Trimming took 5 bases from V and 1 from J, leaving 8 bases between them. Germline-derived CDR1 and CDR2 are SGHTA and FQGNSA. This record belongs to a study of T cell repertoires in cytomegalovirus infection. Study overall: Use of recently identified HLA-C-restricted and well-studied HLA-B-restricted CMV epitopes was part of the study. CMV infection together with matching HLA type was indicated by public TCR beta signatures.

Study-wide findings and caveats: Pooled public TCR beta family frequency picked out CMV carriers with the relevant HLA. HLA-C-restricted CMV-specific TCR beta clonotypes were dominant in the ex vivo response.

V is TRBV7-2 and J is TRBJ1-1; D is ambiguous. Sequenced here: cultured PBMCs, sampled from culture after CMV antigen stimulation. This clonotype was sampled from a human donor in good health (CMV status not recorded). Some clones in this sample may be carry-over from other donors' samples. The CDR3 protein is CASSLQQNTEAFF. CDR3 sequence (DNA): TGTGCCAGCAGCCTGCAGCAGAACACTGAAGCTTTCTTT.